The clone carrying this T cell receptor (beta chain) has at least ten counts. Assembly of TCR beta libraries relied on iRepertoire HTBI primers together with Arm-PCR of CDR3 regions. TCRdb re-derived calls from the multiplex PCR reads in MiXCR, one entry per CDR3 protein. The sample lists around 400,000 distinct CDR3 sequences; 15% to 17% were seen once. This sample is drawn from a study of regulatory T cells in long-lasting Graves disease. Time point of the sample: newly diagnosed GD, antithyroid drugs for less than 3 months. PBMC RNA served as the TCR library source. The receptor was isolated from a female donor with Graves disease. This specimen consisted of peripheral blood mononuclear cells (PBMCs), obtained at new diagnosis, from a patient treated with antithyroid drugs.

This CDR3 is CASSEGLAGGETQYF. In nucleotides, the CDR3 is TGTGCCAGCAGTGAGGGACTAGCGGGTGGGGAGACCCAGTACTTC. The chain joins TRBV2 to TRBJ2-5; 12 nucleotides match TRBD2. Losses at the gene ends were 3 bases for V and 5 bases for J; bases not matched to a gene: 4. The germline V gene encodes CDR1 SNHLY and CDR2 FYNNEI. The CDR3 contains 15 residues.